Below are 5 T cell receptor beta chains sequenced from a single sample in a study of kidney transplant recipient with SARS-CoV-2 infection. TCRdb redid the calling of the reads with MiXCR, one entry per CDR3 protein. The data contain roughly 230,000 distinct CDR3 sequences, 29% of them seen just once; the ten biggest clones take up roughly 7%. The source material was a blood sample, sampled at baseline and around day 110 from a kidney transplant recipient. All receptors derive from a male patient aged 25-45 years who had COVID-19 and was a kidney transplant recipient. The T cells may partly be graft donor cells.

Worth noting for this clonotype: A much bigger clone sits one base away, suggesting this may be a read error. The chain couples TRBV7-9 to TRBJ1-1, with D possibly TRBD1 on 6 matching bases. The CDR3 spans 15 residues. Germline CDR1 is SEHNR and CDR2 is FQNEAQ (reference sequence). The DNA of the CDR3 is TGTGCCGGCAGCTTACACCAGACAGGGAACACTGAAGCTTTCTTT. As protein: CAGSLHQTGNTEAFF. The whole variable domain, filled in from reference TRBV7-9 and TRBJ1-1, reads DTGVSQNPRHKITKRGQNVTFRCDPISEHNRLYWYRQTLGQGPEFLTYFQNEAQLEKSRLLSDRFSAERPKGSFSTLEIQRTEQGDSAMYLCAGSLHQTGNTEAFFGQGTRLTVV.

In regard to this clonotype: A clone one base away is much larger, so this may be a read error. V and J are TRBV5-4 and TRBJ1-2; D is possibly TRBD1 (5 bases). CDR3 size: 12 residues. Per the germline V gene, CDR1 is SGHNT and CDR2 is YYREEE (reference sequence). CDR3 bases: TGTGCCATCAGCTTGGACACACGCGGCTACACCTTC. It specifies CAISLDTRGYTF. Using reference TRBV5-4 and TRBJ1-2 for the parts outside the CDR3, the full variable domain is ETGVTQSPTHLIKTRGQQVTLRCSSQSGHNTVSWYQQALGQGPQFIFQYYREEENGRGNFPPRFSGLQFPNYSSELNVNALELDDSALYLCAISLDTRGYTFGSGTRLTVV.

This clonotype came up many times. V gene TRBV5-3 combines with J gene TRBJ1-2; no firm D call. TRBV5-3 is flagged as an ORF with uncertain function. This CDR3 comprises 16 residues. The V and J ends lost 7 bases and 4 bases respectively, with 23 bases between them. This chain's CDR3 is CARQNEVVRKTYGYTF. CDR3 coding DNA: TGTGCCAGACAGAATGAAGTGGTGAGAAAGACCTATGGCTACACCTTC.

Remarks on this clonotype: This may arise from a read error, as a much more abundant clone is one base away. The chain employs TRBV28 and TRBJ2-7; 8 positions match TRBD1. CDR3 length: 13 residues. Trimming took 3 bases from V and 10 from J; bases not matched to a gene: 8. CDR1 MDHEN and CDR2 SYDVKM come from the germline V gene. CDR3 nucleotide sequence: TGTGCCAGCAGTTTCGGGACAGGCTTCCGCCAGTACTTC. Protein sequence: CASSFGTGFRQYF.

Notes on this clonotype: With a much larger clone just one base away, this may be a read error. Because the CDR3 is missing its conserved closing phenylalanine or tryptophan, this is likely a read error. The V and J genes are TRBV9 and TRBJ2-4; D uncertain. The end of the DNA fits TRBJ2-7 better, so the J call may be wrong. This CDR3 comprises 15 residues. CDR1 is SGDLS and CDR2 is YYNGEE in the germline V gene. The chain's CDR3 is CASSVGYGNEYEQYL. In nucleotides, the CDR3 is TGTGCCAGCAGCGTAGGATATGGGAACGAGTACGAGCAGTACCTC.